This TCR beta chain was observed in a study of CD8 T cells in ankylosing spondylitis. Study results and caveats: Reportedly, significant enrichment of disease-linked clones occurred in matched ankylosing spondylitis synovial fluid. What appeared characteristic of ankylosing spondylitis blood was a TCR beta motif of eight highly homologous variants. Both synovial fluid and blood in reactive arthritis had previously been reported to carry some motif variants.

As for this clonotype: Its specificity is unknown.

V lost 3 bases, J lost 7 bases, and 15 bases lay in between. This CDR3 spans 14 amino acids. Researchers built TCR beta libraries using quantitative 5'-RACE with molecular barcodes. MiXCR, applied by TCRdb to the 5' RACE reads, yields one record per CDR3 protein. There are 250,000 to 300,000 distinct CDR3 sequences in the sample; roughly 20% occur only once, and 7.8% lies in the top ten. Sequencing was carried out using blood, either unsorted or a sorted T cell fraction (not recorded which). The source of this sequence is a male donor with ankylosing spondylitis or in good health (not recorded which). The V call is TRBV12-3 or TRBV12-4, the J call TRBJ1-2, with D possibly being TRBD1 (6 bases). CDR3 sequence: CASSFCQGKCGYTF. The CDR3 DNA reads TGTGCCAGCAGTTTTTGCCAGGGGAAGTGTGGCTACACCTTC.